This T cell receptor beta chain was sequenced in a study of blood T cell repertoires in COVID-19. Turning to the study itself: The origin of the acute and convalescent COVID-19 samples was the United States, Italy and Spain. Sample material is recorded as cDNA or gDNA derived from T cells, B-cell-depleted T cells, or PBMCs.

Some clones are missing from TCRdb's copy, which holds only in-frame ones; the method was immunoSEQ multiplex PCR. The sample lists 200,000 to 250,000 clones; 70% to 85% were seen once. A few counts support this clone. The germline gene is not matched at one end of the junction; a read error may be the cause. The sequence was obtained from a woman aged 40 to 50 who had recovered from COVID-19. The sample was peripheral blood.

DNA for the CDR3: TGTGCCAGCAGTTTAGGGGAGCCGCGGATCTTC. Translated, it gives CASSLGEPRIF. The V gene is TRBV12-3 or TRBV12-4, the J gene TRBJ2-1, with a weak D call TRBD2 (5 bases). This CDR3 has 11 residues.